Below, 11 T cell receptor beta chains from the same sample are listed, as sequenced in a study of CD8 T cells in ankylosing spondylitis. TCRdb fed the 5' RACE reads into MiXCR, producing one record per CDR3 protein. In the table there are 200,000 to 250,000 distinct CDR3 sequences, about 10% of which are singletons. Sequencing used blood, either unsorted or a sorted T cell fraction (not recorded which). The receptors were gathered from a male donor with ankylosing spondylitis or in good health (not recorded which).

This CDR3 is CASSQTGYEQFF. CDR3 sequence (DNA): TGTGCCAGCAGCCAAACAGGGTATGAGCAGTTCTTC. The V and J genes are TRBV14 and TRBJ2-1; perhaps TRBD1 as D (6 bases). Trimming removed 2 bases at V and 8 bases at J, with 7 bases between. CDR1 and CDR2 (germline): SGHDN, FVKESK. CDR3 size: 12 residues.

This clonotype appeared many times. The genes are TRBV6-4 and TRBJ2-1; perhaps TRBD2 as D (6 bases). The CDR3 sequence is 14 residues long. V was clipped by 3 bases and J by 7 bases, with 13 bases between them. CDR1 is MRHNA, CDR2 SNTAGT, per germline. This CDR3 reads CASSELARGNEQFF. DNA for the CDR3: TGTGCCAGCAGTGAACTGGCCCGGGGGAATGAGCAGTTCTTC.

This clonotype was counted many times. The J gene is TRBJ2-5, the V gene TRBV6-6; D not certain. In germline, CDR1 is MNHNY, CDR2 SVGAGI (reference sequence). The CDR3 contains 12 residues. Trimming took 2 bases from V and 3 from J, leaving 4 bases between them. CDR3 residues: CASSYPKETQYF. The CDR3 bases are TGTGCCAGCAGTTACCCCAAAGAGACCCAGTACTTC.

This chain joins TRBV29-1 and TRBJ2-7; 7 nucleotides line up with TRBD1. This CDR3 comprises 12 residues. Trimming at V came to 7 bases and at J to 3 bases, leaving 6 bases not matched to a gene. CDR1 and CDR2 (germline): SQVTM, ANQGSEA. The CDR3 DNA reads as TGCAGCGCCGGACAGGCGAGCTACGAGCAGTACTTC. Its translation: CSAGQASYEQYF.

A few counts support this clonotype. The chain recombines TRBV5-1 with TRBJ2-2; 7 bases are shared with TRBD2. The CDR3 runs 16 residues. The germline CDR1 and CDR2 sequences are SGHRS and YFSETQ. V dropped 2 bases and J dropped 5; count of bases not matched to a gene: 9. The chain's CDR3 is CASSFSASGMTGELFF. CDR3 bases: TGCGCCAGCAGCTTTTCAGCGAGCGGGATGACCGGGGAGCTGTTTTTT.

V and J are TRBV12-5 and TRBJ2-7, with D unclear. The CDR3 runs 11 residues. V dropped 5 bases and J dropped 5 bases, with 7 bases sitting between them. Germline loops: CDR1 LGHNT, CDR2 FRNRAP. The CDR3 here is CASGVRDEQYF. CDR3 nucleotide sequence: TGTGCTAGTGGTGTCCGGGACGAGCAGTACTTC.

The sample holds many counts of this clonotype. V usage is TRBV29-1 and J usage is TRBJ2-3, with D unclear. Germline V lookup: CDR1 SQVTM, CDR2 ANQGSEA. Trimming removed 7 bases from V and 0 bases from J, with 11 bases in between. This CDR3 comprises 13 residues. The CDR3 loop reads CSAQVGSTDTQYF. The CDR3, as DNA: TGCAGCGCCCAAGTCGGCAGCACAGATACGCAGTATTTT.

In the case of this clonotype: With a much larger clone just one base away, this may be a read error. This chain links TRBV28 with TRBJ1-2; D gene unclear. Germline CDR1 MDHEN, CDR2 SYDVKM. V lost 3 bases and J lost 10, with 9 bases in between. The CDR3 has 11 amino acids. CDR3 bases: TGTGCCAGCAGTTTCAGTCGTGACTACACCTTC. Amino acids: CASSFSRDYTF.

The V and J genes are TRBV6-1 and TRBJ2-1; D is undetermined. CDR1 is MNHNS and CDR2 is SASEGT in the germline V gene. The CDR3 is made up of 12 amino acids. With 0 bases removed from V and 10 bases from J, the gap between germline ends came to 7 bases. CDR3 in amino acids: CASSEALPEQFF. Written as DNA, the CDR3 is TGTGCCAGCAGTGAAGCGCTTCCGGAGCAGTTCTTC.

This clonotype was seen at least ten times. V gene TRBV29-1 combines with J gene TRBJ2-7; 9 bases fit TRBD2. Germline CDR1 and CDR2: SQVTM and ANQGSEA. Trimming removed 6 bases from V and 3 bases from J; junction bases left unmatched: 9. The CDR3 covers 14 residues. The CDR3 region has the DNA TGCAGCGTAATAAAGACTAGCGGTTACTACGAGCAGTACTTC. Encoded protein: CSVIKTSGYYEQYF.

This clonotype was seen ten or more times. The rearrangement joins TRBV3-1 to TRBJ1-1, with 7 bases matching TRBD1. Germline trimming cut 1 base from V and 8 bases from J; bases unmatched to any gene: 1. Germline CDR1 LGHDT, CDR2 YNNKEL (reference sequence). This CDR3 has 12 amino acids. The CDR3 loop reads CASSQGDREAFF. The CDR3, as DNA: TGTGCCAGCAGCCAAGGGGACAGAGAAGCTTTCTTT.